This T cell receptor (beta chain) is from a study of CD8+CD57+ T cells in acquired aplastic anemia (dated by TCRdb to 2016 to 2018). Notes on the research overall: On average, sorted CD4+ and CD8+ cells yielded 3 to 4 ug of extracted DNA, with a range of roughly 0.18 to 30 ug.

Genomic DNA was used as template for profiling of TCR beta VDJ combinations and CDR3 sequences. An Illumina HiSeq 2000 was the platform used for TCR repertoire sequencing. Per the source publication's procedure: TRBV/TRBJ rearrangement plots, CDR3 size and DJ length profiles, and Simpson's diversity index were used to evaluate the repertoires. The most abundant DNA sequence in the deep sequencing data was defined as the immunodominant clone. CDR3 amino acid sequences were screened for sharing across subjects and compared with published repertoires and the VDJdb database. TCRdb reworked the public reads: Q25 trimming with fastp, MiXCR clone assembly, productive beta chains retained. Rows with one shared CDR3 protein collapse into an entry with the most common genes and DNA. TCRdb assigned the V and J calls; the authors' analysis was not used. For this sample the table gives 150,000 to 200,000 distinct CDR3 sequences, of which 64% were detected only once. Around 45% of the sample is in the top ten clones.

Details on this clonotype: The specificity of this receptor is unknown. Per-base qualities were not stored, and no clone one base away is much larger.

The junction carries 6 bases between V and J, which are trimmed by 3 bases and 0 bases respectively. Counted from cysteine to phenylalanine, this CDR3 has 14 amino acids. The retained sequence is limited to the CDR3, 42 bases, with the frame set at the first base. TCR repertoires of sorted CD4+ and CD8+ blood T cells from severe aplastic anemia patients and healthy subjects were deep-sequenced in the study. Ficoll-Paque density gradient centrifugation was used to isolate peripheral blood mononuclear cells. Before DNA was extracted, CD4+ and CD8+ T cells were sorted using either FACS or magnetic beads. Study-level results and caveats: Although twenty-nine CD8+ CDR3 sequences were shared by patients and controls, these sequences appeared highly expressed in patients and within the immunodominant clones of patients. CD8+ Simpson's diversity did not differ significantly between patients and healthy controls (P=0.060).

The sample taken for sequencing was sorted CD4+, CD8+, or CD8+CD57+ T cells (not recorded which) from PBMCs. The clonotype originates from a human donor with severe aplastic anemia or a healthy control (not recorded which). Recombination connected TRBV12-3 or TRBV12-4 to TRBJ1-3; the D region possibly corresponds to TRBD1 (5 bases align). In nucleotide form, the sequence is TGTGCCAGCAGTTTCCAGGGCTCTGGAAACACCATATATTTT. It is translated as CASSFQGSGNTIYF.